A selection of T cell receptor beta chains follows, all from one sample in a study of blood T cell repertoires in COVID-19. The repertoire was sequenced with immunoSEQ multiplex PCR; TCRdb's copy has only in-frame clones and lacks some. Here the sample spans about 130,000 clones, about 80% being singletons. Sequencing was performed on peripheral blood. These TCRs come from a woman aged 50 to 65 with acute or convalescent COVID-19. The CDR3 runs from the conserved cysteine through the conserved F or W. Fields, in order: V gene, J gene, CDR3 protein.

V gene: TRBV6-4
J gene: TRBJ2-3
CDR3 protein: CASSSGAGDTDTQYF

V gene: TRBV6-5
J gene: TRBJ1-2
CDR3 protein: CASSPRTGTNYGYTF

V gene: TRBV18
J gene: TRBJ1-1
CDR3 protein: CASSPLTGENTEAFF

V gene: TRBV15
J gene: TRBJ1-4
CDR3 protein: CATSRDLGGLREKLFF

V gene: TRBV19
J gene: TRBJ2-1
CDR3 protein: CASSIPGGGPYNEQFF

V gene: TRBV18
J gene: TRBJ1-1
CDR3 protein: CASSPLPDYTEAFF

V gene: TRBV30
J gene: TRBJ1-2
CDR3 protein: CAWTPFGTAMYGYTF

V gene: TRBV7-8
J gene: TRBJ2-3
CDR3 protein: CASSLGTSADTQYF

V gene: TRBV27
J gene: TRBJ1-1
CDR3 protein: CASSSQSNTEAFF

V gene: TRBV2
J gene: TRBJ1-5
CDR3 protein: CASSETGVANQPQHF

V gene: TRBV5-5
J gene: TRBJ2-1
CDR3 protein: CASSFRRDRAYNEQFF

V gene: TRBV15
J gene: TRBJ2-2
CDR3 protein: CATSKRGTGELFF

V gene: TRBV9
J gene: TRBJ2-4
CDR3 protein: CASSVGRGQNIQYF

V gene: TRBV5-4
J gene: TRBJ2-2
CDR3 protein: CASSLDREFTGELFF

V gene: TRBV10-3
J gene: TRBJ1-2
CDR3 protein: CAISADREDDGYTF

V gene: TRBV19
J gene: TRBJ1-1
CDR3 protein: CASSADRVNTEAFF

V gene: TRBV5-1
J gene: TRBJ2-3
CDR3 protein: CASSLISTDTQYF

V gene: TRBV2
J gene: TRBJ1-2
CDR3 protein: CASSPGQGAGYGYTF

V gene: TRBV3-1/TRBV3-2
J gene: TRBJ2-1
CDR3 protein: CASSKPGLLSNEQFF

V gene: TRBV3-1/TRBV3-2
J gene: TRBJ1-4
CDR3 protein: CASSQYNGQSNEKLFF

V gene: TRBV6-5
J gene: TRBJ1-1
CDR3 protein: CASNTGGSTGTEAFF

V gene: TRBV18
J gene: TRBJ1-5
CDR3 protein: CASSRDRVNQPQHF

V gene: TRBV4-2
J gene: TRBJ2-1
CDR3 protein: CASSQELAGDNEQFF